One sample yielded the 30 T cell receptor beta chains listed below, sequenced in a study of blood T cell repertoires in COVID-19. Produced via immunoSEQ multiplex PCR; TCRdb's table is partial and in-frame only. The sample has about 250,000 clones, 81% seen once. Material: peripheral blood. Receptors originate from a woman of 80 years or more with acute or convalescent COVID-19.

This clone was seen more than once but under ten times. This chain joins TRBV28 and TRBJ1-2; 11 positions agree with TRBD1. The trim removed 2 bases at V and 4 bases at J, leaving 9 bases unmatched. The V gene's germline CDR1 is MDHEN and CDR2 SYDVKM. The CDR3 has 17 residues. CDR3 region: CASSLPGQGALSYGYTF. The DNA for the CDR3 is TGTGCCAGCAGTTTACCCGGACAGGGGGCACTAAGCTATGGCTACACCTTC.

The genes are TRBV6-5 and TRBJ2-1; no clear D gene. V was cut by 6 bases and J by 3 bases, with 12 bases left in between. CDR3 length: 14 amino acids. CDR1 and CDR2 from the germline V gene are MNHEY and SVGAGI. The CDR3 loop reads CASSRVAGYNEQFF. The DNA for the CDR3 is TGTGCCAGCAGCCGCGTTGCAGGCTACAATGAGCAGTTCTTC.

The chain recombines TRBV12-3 or TRBV12-4 with TRBJ1-1, with no clear D. Trimming removed 5 bases from V and 0 bases from J, with 7 bases in between. CDR3 size: 13 residues. CDR3 in DNA: TGTGCCAGCAGTGACTGGATGAACACTGAAGCTTTCTTT. Its translation is CASSDWMNTEAFF.

The V call is TRBV15, the J call TRBJ2-7; D is possibly TRBD2 (5 bases). Germline CDR1 is LNHNV and CDR2 is YYDKDF (reference sequence). This CDR3 is built from 15 residues. Trimming took off 6 bases at V and 2 bases at J, with 17 bases between the two ends. The CDR3 region is CATRRPGSVAYEQYF. Here the CDR3 DNA reads TGTGCCACCAGGAGGCCGGGGTCGGTCGCCTACGAGCAGTACTTC.

The J gene is TRBJ1-2, the V gene TRBV4-1; D is uncertain. V shed 5 bases and J shed 6 bases, with 16 bases lying between them. Germline assignment: CDR1 MGHRA and CDR2 YSYEKL. The CDR3 contains 14 residues. The CDR3 here is CASSGSERLNGYTF. DNA of the CDR3: TGCGCCAGCAGCGGCAGCGAAAGATTGAATGGCTACACCTTC.

The chain carries TRBV5-1 and TRBJ2-3; 12 bases map to TRBD2. Trimming removed 4 bases from V and 8 bases from J; junction bases left unmatched: 8. The germline V gene has CDR1 SGHRS and CDR2 YFSETQ. This CDR3 is built from 15 residues. CDR3 loop: CASSAGLAGLVTQYF. The CDR3 region has the DNA TGCGCCAGCAGCGCCGGACTAGCGGGACTTGTTACGCAGTATTTT.

This chain connects TRBV25-1 to TRBJ2-1; 10 bases align to TRBD2. The V gene end was trimmed by 3 bases and the J gene end by 0 bases; junction bases not matched to a gene: 5. Germline loops: CDR1 MGHDK, CDR2 SYGVNS. This CDR3 is built from 17 residues. The CDR3 loop reads CASSDRLAGVSYNEQFF. In DNA form, the CDR3 reads TGTGCCAGCAGTGACCGACTAGCGGGTGTCTCCTACAATGAGCAGTTCTTC.

This chain links TRBV7-9 with TRBJ2-7; TRBD2 matches 9 bases. The J segment lost 4 bases and the V segment lost 6 bases, leaving 7 bases of the junction unmatched. Germline loops: CDR1 SEHNR, CDR2 FQNEAQ (reference sequence). The CDR3 has 14 amino acids. The CDR3 loop is CASSPSGGRYEQYF. As DNA, the CDR3 is TGTGCCAGCAGTCCAAGCGGGGGGAGGTACGAGCAGTACTTC.

The J gene is TRBJ2-1, the V gene TRBV6-5; possibly TRBD2 for D (6 bases). V shed 2 bases and J shed 8 bases, with 16 bases lying between them. The CDR3 totals 15 residues. Germline V gives CDR1 MNHEY, CDR2 SVGAGI. Written as DNA, the CDR3 is TGTGCCAGCAGTTACGGCACTAGCCGACTGGATGAGCAGTTCTTC. Protein product: CASSYGTSRLDEQFF.

This clone was seen a few times. The rearrangement uses TRBV7-3 and TRBJ1-1; D might be TRBD1 (5 bases). The CDR3 totals 14 residues. Germline values: CDR1 SGHTA, CDR2 FQGTGA. The ends were cut back, 6 bases at V and 8 bases at J, with 19 bases in the middle. The CDR3 is CASSLSTGLGEAFF. CDR3 DNA sequence: TGTGCCAGCAGTCTTTCCACAGGTCTTGGCGAAGCTTTCTTT. Full variable domain (remainder filled in from reference TRBV7-3 and TRBJ1-1): GAGVSQTPSNKVTEKGKYVELRCDPISGHTALYWYRQSLGQGPEFLIYFQGTGAADDSGLPNDRFFAVRPEGSVSTLKIQRTERGDSAVYLCASSLSTGLGEAFFGQGTRLTVV.

This clone has a single count. The V call is TRBV5-1, the J call TRBJ2-7; a weak D match, TRBD1 (6 bases). V lost 4 bases, J lost 2 bases, and 19 bases lay in between. CDR1 SGHRS and CDR2 YFSETQ come from the germline V gene. This CDR3 is 16 amino acids long. The DNA for the CDR3 is TGCGCCAGCAGCCAGGCAGGGGACATGAGGACCTACGAGCAGTACTTC. It specifies CASSQAGDMRTYEQYF.

The chain links TRBV24-1 to TRBJ1-2; 7 bases are shared with TRBD1. CDR3 length: 14 amino acids. With V trimmed by 4 bases and J by 2 bases, 3 bases remained unmatched. The germline V gene has CDR1 KGHDR and CDR2 SFDVKD. The CDR3 DNA sequence: TGTGCCACCAGTGACACGGACAGGAACTATGGCTACACCTTC. It encodes CATSDTDRNYGYTF.

The chain couples TRBV19 to TRBJ1-2; no definite D call. The V gene lost 9 bases and the J gene lost 1 base, with 15 bases spanning the gap. Germline V lookup: CDR1 LNHDA, CDR2 SQIVND (reference sequence). The length of the CDR3 is 14 residues. CDR3 sequence: CASLRGQNNYGYTF. In DNA form, the CDR3 reads TGTGCCAGCCTCCGGGGTCAAAATAACTATGGCTACACCTTC.

The chain recombines TRBV5-6 with TRBJ1-6, with 9 bases aligning to TRBD1. CDR3 size: 17 residues. J was trimmed by 4 bases and V by 2 bases; bases with no gene match: 7. The germline gives CDR1 SGHDT, CDR2 YYEEEE. The CDR3 coding sequence is TGTGCCAGCAGCTTTTGGGGGACAGGGATGTATAATTCACCCCTCCACTTT. Translated: CASSFWGTGMYNSPLHF.

This chain joins TRBV20-1 and TRBJ1-2; D ambiguous. Trimming took off 3 bases at V and 1 base at J, with 6 bases between the two ends. The germline CDR1 and CDR2 sequences are DFQATT and SNEGSKA (reference sequence). CDR3 size: 12 residues. Here the CDR3 reads CSASTVNYGYTF. CDR3 DNA: TGCAGTGCTAGTACAGTTAACTATGGCTACACCTTC.

V gene TRBV5-4 combines with J gene TRBJ2-3; 9 bases agree with TRBD2. J lost 4 bases, V lost 0 bases, and 3 bases had no gene match. The CDR3 covers 15 residues. Germline CDR1 is SGHNT and CDR2 is YYREEE (reference sequence). CDR3 bases: TGTGCCAGCAGCTTGGGAGCGGGAGGACCAGATACGCAGTATTTT. Protein sequence: CASSLGAGGPDTQYF.

V is TRBV3-1 (or the pseudogene TRBV3-2) and J is TRBJ2-1; D might be TRBD2 (5 bases). Between the trimmed V and J ends, which lost 4 bases and 7 bases, there was a span of 11 bases. Germline V gives CDR1 LGHDT, CDR2 YNNKEL (reference sequence). The CDR3 is 13 residues long. The CDR3 bases are TGTGCCAGCAGCCCGGACTCGCGGAATGAGCAGTTCTTC. The encoded protein is CASSPDSRNEQFF.

The gene calls are TRBV3-1 (or the pseudogene TRBV3-2) and TRBJ1-3, with TRBD1 identical over 8 bases. Germline CDR1 reads LGHDT; CDR2 reads YNNKEL (reference sequence). V lost 6 bases to trimming and J lost 2 bases; unmatched junction nucleotides: 6. The CDR3 sequence is 15 residues long. In DNA form, the CDR3 reads TGTGCCAGCAGTCAGGGGGCGAGTCCTGGAAACACCATATATTTT. This codes for CASSQGASPGNTIYF.

The sample holds many counts of this clone. The chain uses TRBV6-2 or TRBV6-3 and TRBJ1-2, with 8 bases fitting TRBD1. The CDR3 runs to 15 residues. CDR1 is MNHEY and CDR2 is SVGEGT in the germline V gene. V trimming: 2 bases; J trimming: 8 bases; junction bases outside the gene matches: 10. Here the CDR3 DNA reads TGTGCCAGCAGTTACAGGACAGGGCCGGCTGGAGGCTACACCTTC. This encodes CASSYRTGPAGGYTF.

V is TRBV19 and J is TRBJ1-5, with D tentatively TRBD1 (5 bases). This CDR3 has 14 residues. The germline gives CDR1 LNHDA, CDR2 SQIVND (reference sequence). V lost 10 bases and J 10 bases, leaving 23 bases between the germline ends. The CDR3 sequence: CATTTPQGAFPQHF. In nucleotides, the CDR3 is TGTGCCACCACGACCCCGCAGGGTGCCTTTCCCCAGCATTTT.

CDR3 nucleotides: TGCGCCAGCAGCTCGAGTGAAAACTATGGCTACACCTTC. It specifies CASSSSENYGYTF. The rearrangement links TRBV5-1 to TRBJ1-2; the D is unclear. Germline V gene lookup returns CDR1 SGHRS and CDR2 YFSETQ. The CDR3 runs to 13 residues. V was cut by 3 bases and J by 2 bases, with 8 bases left in between.

The rearrangement joins TRBV19 to TRBJ2-2, with D uncertain. This CDR3 region has 12 residues. CDR1 and CDR2 (germline): LNHDA, SQIVND (reference sequence). Trimming took 6 bases from V and 3 from J, leaving 5 bases between them. The CDR3 spells CASRLYTGELFF. The CDR3 DNA follows: TGTGCCAGTAGACTATACACCGGGGAGCTGTTTTTT.

The chain is built from TRBV7-9 and TRBJ1-4; the D gene is possibly TRBD1 (6 bases). CDR1 SEHNR and CDR2 FQNEAQ come from the germline V gene (reference sequence). The V gene lost 5 bases and the J gene lost 8 bases, with 12 bases spanning the gap. This CDR3 contains 13 residues. CDR3 nucleotides: TGTGCCAGCAGCCGTGGACAGCAGGAAAAACTGTTTTTT. This encodes CASSRGQQEKLFF.

This chain links TRBV2 with TRBJ1-6; 9 nucleotides line up with TRBD1. The length of the CDR3 is 16 residues. J was trimmed by 5 bases and V by 4 bases; bases with no gene match: 6. The germline gives CDR1 SNHLY, CDR2 FYNNEI. The DNA of the CDR3 is TGTGCCAGCAGTGTGAACAGGGGGCGAAATAATTCACCCCTCCACTTT. Translating it yields CASSVNRGRNNSPLHF.

The chain's CDR3 is CASSVGTGPYGYTF. CDR3 sequence (DNA): TGTGCCAGCAGCGTTGGGACAGGGCCTTATGGCTACACCTTC. The rearrangement uses TRBV7-9 and TRBJ1-2; 9 positions match TRBD1. V trimming: 5 bases; J trimming: 5 bases; junction bases outside the gene matches: 6. CDR1 is SEHNR, CDR2 FQNEAQ, per germline (reference sequence). The CDR3 is 14 amino acids.

V usage is TRBV28 and J usage is TRBJ1-3; TRBD1 aligns across 7 bases. CDR1 and CDR2 from the germline V gene are MDHEN and SYDVKM. Trimming at V came to 3 bases and at J to 1 base, leaving 6 bases not matched to a gene. The CDR3 has 16 residues. CDR3 nucleotide sequence: TGTGCCAGCAGTTTCCTGGGCAGGGGGTCTGGAAACACCATATATTTT. Amino acids: CASSFLGRGSGNTIYF.

This rearrangement joins TRBV2 to TRBJ2-1; 12 bases line up with TRBD2. Trimming removed 5 bases from V and 9 bases from J; junction bases left unmatched: 5. This CDR3 region has 14 residues. CDR1 SNHLY and CDR2 FYNNEI come from the germline V gene. The CDR3 DNA reads TGTGCCAGCAGTCCGACTAGCGGGAGCGGTGAGCAGTTCTTC. Translation gives CASSPTSGSGEQFF.

The rearrangement uses TRBV10-2 and TRBJ2-5; 10 nucleotides align to TRBD2. Germline CDR1 WSHSY, CDR2 SAAADI. With 0 bases clipped from V and 7 bases from J, the junction kept 8 bases outside the gene matches. This CDR3 spans 16 amino acids. CDR3 coding DNA: TGCGCCAGCAGTGAGTCGATTAGCGGGGGGCTTGGGACCCAGTACTTC. This translates into CASSESISGGLGTQYF.

This chain uses TRBV5-1 with TRBJ1-5, with D perhaps matching TRBD1 (6 bases). The CDR3 loop spans 13 amino acids. Trimming shortened V by 3 bases and J by 4 bases, and 8 bases separated the two germline ends. Looked up from germline, CDR1 is SGHRS and CDR2 is YFSETQ. CDR3 sequence reads: CASSSDRNQPQHF. The CDR3 DNA reads as TGCGCCAGCAGCTCGGACAGAAATCAGCCCCAGCATTTT.

The chain recombines TRBV5-1 with TRBJ2-2; D is unclear. The germline V gene encodes CDR1 SGHRS and CDR2 YFSETQ. CDR3 size: 15 residues. The V end was cut by 0 bases, the J end by 0 bases, with 6 bases between. CDR3 nucleotides: TGCGCCAGCAGCTTGGAACCAGCGAACACCGGGGAGCTGTTTTTT. Amino acid sequence: CASSLEPANTGELFF. Combining the CDR3 with reference TRBV5-1 and TRBJ2-2 gives the whole variable domain KAGVTQTPRYLIKTRGQQVTLSCSPISGHRSVSWYQQTPGQGLQFLFEYFSETQRNKGNFPGRFSGRQFSNSRSEMNVSTLELGDSALYLCASSLEPANTGELFFGEGSRLTVL.